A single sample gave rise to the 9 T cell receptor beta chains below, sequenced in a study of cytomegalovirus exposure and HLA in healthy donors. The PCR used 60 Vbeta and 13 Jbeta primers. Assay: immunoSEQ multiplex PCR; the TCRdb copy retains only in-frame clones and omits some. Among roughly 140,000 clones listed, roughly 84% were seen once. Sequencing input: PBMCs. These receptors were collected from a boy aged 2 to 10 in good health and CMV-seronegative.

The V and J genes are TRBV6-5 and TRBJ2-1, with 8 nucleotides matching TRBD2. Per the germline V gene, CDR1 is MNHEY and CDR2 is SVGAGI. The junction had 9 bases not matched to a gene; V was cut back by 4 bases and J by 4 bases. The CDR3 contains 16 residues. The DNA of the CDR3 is TGTGCCAGCAGTTCTCCCACTAGCGGCCGATACAATGAGCAGTTCTTC. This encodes CASSSPTSGRYNEQFF.

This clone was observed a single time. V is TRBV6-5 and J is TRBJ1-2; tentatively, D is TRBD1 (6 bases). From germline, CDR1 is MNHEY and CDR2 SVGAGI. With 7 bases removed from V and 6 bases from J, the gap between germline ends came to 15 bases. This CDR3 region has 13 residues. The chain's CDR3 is CASKGETNHGYTF. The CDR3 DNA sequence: TGTGCCAGCAAGGGGGAGACGAACCATGGCTACACCTTC.

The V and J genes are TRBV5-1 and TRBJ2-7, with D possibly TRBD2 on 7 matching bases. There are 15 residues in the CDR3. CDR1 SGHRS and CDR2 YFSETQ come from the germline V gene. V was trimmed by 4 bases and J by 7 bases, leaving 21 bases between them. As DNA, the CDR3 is TGCGCCAGCAGCCTGGCTATGGGGGGGCCATCTGAGCAGTACTTC. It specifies CASSLAMGGPSEQYF.

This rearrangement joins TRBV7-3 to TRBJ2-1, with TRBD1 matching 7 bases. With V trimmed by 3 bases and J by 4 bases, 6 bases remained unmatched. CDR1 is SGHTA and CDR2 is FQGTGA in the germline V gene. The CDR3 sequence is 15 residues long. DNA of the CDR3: TGTGCCAGCAGCTTGGAAGGGGGCGGTTACAATGAGCAGTTCTTC. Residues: CASSLEGGGYNEQFF.

CDR3 loop: CASSPGSGLPMETQYF. Written as DNA, the CDR3 is TGTGCCAGTAGCCCAGGATCGGGACTACCGATGGAGACCCAGTACTTC. The chain couples TRBV19 to TRBJ2-5, with 7 nucleotides matching TRBD2. In germline, CDR1 is LNHDA, CDR2 SQIVND (reference sequence). The CDR3 is 16 amino acids. V lost 6 bases and J lost 5; bases outside the gene matches: 15.

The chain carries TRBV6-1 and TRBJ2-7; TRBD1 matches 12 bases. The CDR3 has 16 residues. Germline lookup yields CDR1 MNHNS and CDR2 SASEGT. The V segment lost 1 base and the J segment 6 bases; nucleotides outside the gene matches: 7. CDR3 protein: CASSEGDRGRSGEQYF. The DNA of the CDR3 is TGTGCCAGCAGTGAAGGGGACAGGGGGCGTTCTGGCGAGCAGTACTTC.

The DNA of the CDR3 is TGTGCCAGCAGCTCAAACAGGGCGGCAGAGACCCAGTACTTC. It specifies CASSSNRAAETQYF. V usage is TRBV7-2 and J usage is TRBJ2-5; tentatively, D is TRBD1 (6 bases). The ends were cut back, 4 bases at V and 4 bases at J, with 13 bases in the middle. The CDR3 runs to 14 residues. The germline V gene has CDR1 SGHTA and CDR2 FQGNSA.

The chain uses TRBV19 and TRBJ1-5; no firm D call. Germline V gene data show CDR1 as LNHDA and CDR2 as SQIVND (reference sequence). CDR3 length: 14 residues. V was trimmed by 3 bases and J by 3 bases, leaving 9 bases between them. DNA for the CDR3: TGTGCCAGTAGTATCACCGCAGTCAATCAGCCCCAGCATTTT. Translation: CASSITAVNQPQHF.

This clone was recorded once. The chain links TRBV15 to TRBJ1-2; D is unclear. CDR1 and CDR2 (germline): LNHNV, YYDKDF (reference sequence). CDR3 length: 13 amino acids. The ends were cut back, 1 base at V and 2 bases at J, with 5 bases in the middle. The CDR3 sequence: CATSRGGNYGYTF. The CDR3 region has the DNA TGTGCCACCAGCAGAGGAGGGAACTATGGCTACACCTTC.